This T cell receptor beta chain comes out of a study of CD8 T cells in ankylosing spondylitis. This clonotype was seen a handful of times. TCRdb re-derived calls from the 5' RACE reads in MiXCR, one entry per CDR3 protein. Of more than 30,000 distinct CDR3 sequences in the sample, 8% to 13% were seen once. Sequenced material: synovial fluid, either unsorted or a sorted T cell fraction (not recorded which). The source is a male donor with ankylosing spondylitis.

For the CDR3, the DNA is TGTGCCAGCAGTGAAGCACGCAGCGGAAATTCACCCCTCCACTTT. Translating gives CASSEARSGNSPLHF. J is TRBJ1-6 and V is TRBV2; D is undetermined. This CDR3 has 15 amino acids. The germline V and J ends were trimmed by 0 bases and 7 bases, with 10 bases remaining between them. Germline V gene data show CDR1 as SNHLY and CDR2 as FYNNEI. Variable domain in full (rest from reference TRBV2 and TRBJ1-6): EPEVTQTPSHQVTQMGQEVILRCVPISNHLYFYWYRQILGQKVEFLVSFYNNEISEKSEIFDDQFSVERPDGSNFTLKIRSTKLEDSAMYFCASSEARSGNSPLHFGNGTRLTVT.